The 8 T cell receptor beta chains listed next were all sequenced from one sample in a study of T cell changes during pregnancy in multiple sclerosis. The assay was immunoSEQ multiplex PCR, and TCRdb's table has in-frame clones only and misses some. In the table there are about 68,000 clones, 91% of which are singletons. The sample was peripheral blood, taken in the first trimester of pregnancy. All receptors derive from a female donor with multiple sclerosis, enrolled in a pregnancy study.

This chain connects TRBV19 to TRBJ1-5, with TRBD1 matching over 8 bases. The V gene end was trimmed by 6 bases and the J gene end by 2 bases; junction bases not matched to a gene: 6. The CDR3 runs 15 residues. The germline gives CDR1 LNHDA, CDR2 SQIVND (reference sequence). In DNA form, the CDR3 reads TGTGCCAGTAGACCTGGGACAGGTGGCAATCAGCCCCAGCATTTT. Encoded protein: CASRPGTGGNQPQHF.

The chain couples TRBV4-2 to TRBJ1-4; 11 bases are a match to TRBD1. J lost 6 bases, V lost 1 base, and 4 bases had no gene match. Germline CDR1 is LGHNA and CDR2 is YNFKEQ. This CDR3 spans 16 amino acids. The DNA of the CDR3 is TGTGCCAGCAGCCAAGGTCCGGGACAGGGGGATGAAAAACTGTTTTTT. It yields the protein CASSQGPGQGDEKLFF.

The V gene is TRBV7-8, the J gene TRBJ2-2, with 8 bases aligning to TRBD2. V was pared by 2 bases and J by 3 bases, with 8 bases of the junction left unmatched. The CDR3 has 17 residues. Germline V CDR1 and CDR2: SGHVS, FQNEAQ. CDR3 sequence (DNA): TGTGCCAGCAGCTTAAGGGTAGCGGGACGGGACACCGGGGAGCTGTTTTTT. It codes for CASSLRVAGRDTGELFF. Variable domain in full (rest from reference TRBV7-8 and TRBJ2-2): GAGVSQSPRYKVAKRGQDVALRCDPISGHVSLFWYQQALGQGPEFLTYFQNEAQLDKSGLPSDRFFAERPEGSVSTLKIQRTQQEDSAVYLCASSLRVAGRDTGELFFGEGSRLTVL.

The CDR3: CASTHQGTGLYGYTF. The CDR3 coding sequence is TGTGCCAGCACTCACCAGGGGACAGGGCTTTATGGCTACACCTTC. The chain employs TRBV6-1 and TRBJ1-2; 9 nucleotides agree with TRBD1. The CDR3 totals 15 residues. Germline assignment: CDR1 MNHNS and CDR2 SASEGT. Trimming took 7 bases from V and 5 from J; bases not matched to a gene: 11.

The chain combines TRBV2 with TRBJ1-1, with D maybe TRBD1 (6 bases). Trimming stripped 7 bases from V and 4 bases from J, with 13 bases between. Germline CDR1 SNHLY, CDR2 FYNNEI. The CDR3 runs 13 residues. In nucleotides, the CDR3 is TGTGCCAGCAAGCCACAGGGTAGCACTGAAGCTTTCTTT. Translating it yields CASKPQGSTEAFF.

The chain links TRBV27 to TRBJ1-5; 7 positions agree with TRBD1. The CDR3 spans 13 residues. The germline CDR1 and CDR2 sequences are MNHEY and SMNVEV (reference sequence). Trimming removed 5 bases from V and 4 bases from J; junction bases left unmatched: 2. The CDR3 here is CASSRTGNQPQHF. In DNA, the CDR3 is TGTGCCAGCAGTCGGACAGGTAATCAGCCCCAGCATTTT.

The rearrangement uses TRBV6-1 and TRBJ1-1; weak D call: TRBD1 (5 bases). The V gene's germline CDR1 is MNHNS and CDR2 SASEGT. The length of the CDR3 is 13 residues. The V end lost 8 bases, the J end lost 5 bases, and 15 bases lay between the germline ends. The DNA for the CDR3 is TGTGCCAGCCTCCAGGGCGTCTCTACTGAAGCTTTCTTT. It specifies CASLQGVSTEAFF.

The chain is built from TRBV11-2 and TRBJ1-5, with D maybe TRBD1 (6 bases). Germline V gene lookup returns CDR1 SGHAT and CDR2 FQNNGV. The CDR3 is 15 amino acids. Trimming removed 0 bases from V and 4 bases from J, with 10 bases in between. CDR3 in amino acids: CASSLDRGGNQPQHF. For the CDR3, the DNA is TGTGCCAGCAGCTTAGATAGGGGGGGAAATCAGCCCCAGCATTTT.